Listed below are T cell receptor beta chains from one sample, sequenced in a study of T cell changes during pregnancy in multiple sclerosis. Repertoires were generated with immunoSEQ multiplex PCR, while TCRdb's copy carries only in-frame clones and drops some. The table records approximately 65,000 clones, around 96% of them present only once. Here the sequenced sample was CD8+ T cells from peripheral blood mononuclear cells, taken after pregnancy. The receptors come from a female donor with multiple sclerosis, enrolled in a pregnancy study. Each CDR3 is given with its conserved first and last residue.

j_gene | v_gene | CDR3aa
TRBJ2-5 | TRBV7-9 | CASSSDRNQETQYF
TRBJ1-1 | TRBV27 | CASKQGGGEAFF
TRBJ2-3 | TRBV7-3 | CASSLRGSSGIGTDTQYF
TRBJ1-5 | TRBV7-3 | CASSFGQGVISNQPQHF
TRBJ2-2 | TRBV9 | CASSVTGSNTGELFF
TRBJ2-2 | TRBV5-4 | CASSFASTGELFF
TRBJ2-4 | TRBV27 | CASSDSAKNIQYF
TRBJ2-2 | TRBV6-1 | CASTEWGWGTGELFF
TRBJ1-2 | TRBV2 | CASRDGTDYGYTF
TRBJ2-2 | TRBV5-6 | CASSQAGVVTGELFF
TRBJ2-7 | TRBV5-6 | CASSLLRSSGSSYEQYF
TRBJ2-3 | TRBV7-8 | CASSLELAGESDTQYF
TRBJ1-2 | TRBV28 | CASSLRERRNYGYTF
TRBJ1-2 | TRBV7-6 | CASSSRQGYGYTF
TRBJ2-7 | TRBV7-8 | CASSLGLLYEQYF
TRBJ2-1 | TRBV19 | CASSIGTRSSYNEQFF
TRBJ1-3 | TRBV7-7 | CASSPGAGNTIYF
TRBJ2-2 | TRBV4-2 | CASSQGVGGGRANTGELFF
TRBJ1-2 | TRBV27 | CASTTGSRGYTF
TRBJ2-7 | TRBV4-2 | CASSQRTSGAYEQYF
TRBJ2-7 | TRBV5-1 | CASSSPGLTYEQYF
TRBJ2-1 | TRBV9 | CASSDRPQFF
TRBJ1-1 | TRBV27 | CASSLSLGVEAFF
TRBJ2-1 | TRBV7-6 | CASSLEPGLAGAYNEQFF
TRBJ2-4 | TRBV9 | CASSAPTGRAKNIQYF
TRBJ1-5 | TRBV28 | CASLQGFYQPQHF
TRBJ1-4 | TRBV19 | CASSPRATNEKLFF
TRBJ2-7 | TRBV6-5 | CASSLGLASNEQYF
TRBJ2-5 | TRBV19 | CASSQRQGRRGGTQYF
TRBJ2-1 | TRBV5-4 | CASSFSGMINEQFF
TRBJ2-7 | TRBV19 | CASTGGSSRGEQYF
TRBJ1-5 | TRBV7-2 | CASSLDPGMDQPQHF
TRBJ2-1 | TRBV14 | CASSRSLAGAYNEQFF
TRBJ2-4 | TRBV19 | CASSANQGAFLDF
TRBJ1-1 | TRBV14 | CASRQVLSTEAFF
TRBJ1-2 | TRBV28 | CASSPEGGDYGYTF
TRBJ2-7 | TRBV12-2 | CASRSWSSGTTYEQYF
TRBJ2-7 | TRBV6-5 | CASSFVSGQGNEQYF
TRBJ2-7 | TRBV28 | CASSYDGGNSYEQYF
. | TRBV7-8 | CASSSDDRGGYEQYF
TRBJ2-7 | TRBV9 | CASSVAGQGYEQYF
TRBJ2-3 | TRBV7-9 | CASSLPGLAVDTQYF
TRBJ2-5 | TRBV28 | CASSSDSGSLETQYF
TRBJ2-7 | TRBV27 | CASSLSSGALYEQYF
TRBJ2-7 | TRBV13 | CASSSSGTSGYEQYF
TRBJ2-7 | TRBV19 | CASSIRQGSDEQYF
TRBJ2-7 | TRBV9 | CASSELAGGTGEQYF
TRBJ1-2 | TRBV7-2 | CASSPGTSGGYTF
TRBJ2-5 | TRBV6-5 | CASREAGETQYF
TRBJ2-3 | TRBV25-1 | CASSGLRDTQYF
TRBJ1-1 | TRBV7-2 | CASSFGALGTEAFF
TRBJ2-1 | TRBV28 | CASSLSGGRDNEQFF
TRBJ1-2 | TRBV7-8 | CASSGGGLSFTF
TRBJ2-7 | TRBV4-1 | CASSQDWARESYEQYF
TRBJ1-4 | TRBV7-8 | CASSLITGPREKLFF
TRBJ2-7 | TRBV7-8 | CASSFVRGQYEQYF
TRBJ2-1 | TRBV2 | CASSVTSGTPPTYNEQFF